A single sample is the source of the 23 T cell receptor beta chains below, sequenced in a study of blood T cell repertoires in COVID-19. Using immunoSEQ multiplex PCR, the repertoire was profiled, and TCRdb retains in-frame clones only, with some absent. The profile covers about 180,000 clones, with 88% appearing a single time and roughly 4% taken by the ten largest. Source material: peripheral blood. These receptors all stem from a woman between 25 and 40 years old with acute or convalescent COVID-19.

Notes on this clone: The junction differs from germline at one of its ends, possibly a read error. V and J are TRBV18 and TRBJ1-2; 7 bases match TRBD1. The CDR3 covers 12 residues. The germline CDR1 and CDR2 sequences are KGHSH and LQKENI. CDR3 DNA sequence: TGTGCCAGCTCACCCATGGACAGGAAGAGAATCTTC. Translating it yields CASSPMDRKRIF.

CDR3 nucleotide sequence: TGCGCCAGCACGATTAACCTGATAGGGGGCGGGGAGACCCAGTACTTC. It codes for CASTINLIGGGETQYF. The rearrangement uses TRBV5-1 and TRBJ2-5, with 7 bases fitting TRBD1. The germline gives CDR1 SGHRS, CDR2 YFSETQ. V lost 6 bases to trimming and J lost 5 bases; unmatched junction nucleotides: 16. The CDR3 runs 16 residues.

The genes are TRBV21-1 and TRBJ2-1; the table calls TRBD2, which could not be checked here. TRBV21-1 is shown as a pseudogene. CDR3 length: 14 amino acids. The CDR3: CAGRTFSSYNEQFF. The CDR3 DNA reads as TGTGCCGGCCGGACTTTTAGCTCCTACAATGAGCAGTTCTTC.

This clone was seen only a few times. CDR3 sequence reads: CASSEYIGGEQYF. The CDR3, as DNA: TGTGCCAGCAGTGAATATATCGGCGGGGAGCAGTACTTC. This chain uses TRBV25-1 with TRBJ2-7; maybe TRBD2 (5 bases). This CDR3 region has 13 residues. The germline V gene has CDR1 MGHDK and CDR2 SYGVNS. Trimming stripped 0 bases from V and 7 bases from J, with 10 bases between.

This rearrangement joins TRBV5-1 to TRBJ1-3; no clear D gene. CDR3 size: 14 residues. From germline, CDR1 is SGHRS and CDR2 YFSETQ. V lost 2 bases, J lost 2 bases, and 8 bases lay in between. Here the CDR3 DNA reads TGCGCCAGCAGCTTCGCCGGGGCTGGAAACACCATATATTTT. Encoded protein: CASSFAGAGNTIYF.

CDR3 nucleotides: TGTGCCAGCAGCCTCCACAGGGGGCGGCAGTTTTTT. This gives the protein CASSLHRGRQFF. The rearrangement joins TRBV7-9 to TRBJ1-4; 9 bases map to TRBD1. Per the germline V gene, CDR1 is SEHNR and CDR2 is FQNEAQ (reference sequence). The trim removed 5 bases at V and 16 bases at J, leaving 8 bases unmatched. The CDR3 totals 12 residues.

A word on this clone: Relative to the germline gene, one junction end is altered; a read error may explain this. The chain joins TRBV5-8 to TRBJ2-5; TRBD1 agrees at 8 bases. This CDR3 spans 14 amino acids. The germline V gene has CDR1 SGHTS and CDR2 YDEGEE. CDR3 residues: CASSPTGTGGWNDF. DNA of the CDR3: TGTGCCAGCAGCCCTACCGGGACAGGAGGCTGGAACGACTTC. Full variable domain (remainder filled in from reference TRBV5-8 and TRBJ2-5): EAGVTQSPTHLIKTRGQQATLRCSPISGHTSVYWYQQALGLGLQFLLWYDEGEERNRGNFPPRFSGRQFPNYSSELNVNALELEDSALYLCASSPTGTGGWNDFGPGTRLLVL.

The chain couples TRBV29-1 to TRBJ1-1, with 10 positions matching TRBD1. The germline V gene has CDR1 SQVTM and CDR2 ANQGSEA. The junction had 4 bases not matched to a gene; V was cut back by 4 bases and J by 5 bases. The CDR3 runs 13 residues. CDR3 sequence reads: CSVGGTGETEAFF. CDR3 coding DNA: TGCAGCGTTGGGGGGACAGGGGAAACTGAAGCTTTCTTT.

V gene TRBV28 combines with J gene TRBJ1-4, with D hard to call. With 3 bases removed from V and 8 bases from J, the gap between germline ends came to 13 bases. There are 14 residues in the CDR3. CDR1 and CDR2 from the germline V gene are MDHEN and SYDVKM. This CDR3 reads CASSFGGSGEKLFF. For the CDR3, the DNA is TGTGCCAGCAGTTTCGGTGGAAGCGGAGAAAAACTGTTTTTT.

CDR3 in DNA: TGTGCCAGCATGCGACAGCCCATTTCTAATTCACCCCTCCACTTT. Translation gives CASMRQPISNSPLHF. This sequence joins TRBV6-5 and TRBJ1-6; TRBD1 might be the D (5 bases). Germline V CDR1 and CDR2: MNHEY, SVGAGI. Trimming took 7 bases from V and 6 from J, leaving 16 bases between them. This CDR3 contains 15 residues.

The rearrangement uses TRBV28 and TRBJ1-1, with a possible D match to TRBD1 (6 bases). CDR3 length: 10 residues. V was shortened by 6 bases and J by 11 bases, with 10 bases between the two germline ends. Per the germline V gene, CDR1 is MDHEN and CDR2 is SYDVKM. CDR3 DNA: TGTGCCAGCAGCAGGGGTTCCGCTTTCTTT. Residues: CASSRGSAFF. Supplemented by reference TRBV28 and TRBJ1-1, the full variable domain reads DVKVTQSSRYLVKRTGEKVFLECVQDMDHENMFWYRQDPGLGLRLIYFSYDVKMKEKGDIPEGYSVSREKKERFSLILESASTNQTSMYLCASSRGSAFFGQGTRLTVV.

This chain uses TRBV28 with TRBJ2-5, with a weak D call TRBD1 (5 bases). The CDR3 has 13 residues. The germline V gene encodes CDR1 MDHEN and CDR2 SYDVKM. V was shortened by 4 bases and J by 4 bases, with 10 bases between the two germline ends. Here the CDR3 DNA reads TGTGCCAGCAGTTCTGGACAAGTAGAGACCCAGTACTTC. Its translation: CASSSGQVETQYF.

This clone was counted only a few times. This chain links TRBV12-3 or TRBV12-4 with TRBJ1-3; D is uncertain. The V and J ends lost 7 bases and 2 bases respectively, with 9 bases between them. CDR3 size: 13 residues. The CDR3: CASKEFAGNTIYF. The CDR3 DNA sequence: TGTGCCAGCAAGGAGTTCGCTGGAAACACCATATATTTT.

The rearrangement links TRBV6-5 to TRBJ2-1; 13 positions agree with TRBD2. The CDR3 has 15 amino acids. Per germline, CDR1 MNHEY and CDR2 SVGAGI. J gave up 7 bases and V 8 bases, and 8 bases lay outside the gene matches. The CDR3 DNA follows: TGTGCCAGCCTAAGACTAGCGGGAGGTGTTAATGAGCAGTTCTTC. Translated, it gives CASLRLAGGVNEQFF.

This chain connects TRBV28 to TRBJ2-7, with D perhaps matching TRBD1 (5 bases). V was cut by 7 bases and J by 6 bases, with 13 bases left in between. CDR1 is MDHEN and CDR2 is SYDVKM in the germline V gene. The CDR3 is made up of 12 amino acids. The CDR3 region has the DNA TGTGCCAGCAAGACAGAATTTCGCGAGCAGTACTTC. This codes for CASKTEFREQYF.

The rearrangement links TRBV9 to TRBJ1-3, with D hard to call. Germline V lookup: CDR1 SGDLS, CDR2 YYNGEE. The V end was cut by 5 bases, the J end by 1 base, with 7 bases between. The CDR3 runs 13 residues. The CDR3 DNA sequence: TGTGCCAGCAGTGGGCCTTCTGGAAACACCATATATTTT. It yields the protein CASSGPSGNTIYF.

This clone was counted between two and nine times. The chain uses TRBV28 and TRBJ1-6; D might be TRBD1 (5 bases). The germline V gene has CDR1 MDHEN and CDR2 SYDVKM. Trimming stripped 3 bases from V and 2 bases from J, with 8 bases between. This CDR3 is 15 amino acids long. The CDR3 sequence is CASSFTGAYNSPLHF. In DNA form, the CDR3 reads TGTGCCAGCAGTTTCACAGGAGCCTATAATTCACCCCTCCACTTT.

The CDR3 DNA sequence: TGTGCCAGCAGACTCGGACAGGGGGCGGACAATGAGCAGTTCTTC. This codes for CASRLGQGADNEQFF. This sequence joins TRBV6-6 and TRBJ2-1, with 11 bases identical to TRBD1. From germline, CDR1 is MNHNY and CDR2 SVGAGI (reference sequence). This CDR3 has 15 residues. After removal of 6 bases from V and 5 bases from J, the junction contained 6 bases not matched to a gene.

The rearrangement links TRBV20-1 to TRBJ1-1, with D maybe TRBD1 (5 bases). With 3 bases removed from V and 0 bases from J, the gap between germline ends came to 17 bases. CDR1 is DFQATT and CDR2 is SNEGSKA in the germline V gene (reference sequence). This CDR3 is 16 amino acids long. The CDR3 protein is CSASQGAGRLNTEAFF. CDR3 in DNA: TGCAGTGCTAGTCAGGGAGCGGGACGCCTGAACACTGAAGCTTTCTTT.

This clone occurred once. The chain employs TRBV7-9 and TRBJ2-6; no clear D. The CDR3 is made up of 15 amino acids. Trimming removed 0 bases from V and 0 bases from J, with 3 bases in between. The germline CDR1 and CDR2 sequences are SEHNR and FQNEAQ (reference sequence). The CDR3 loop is CASSLALSGANVLTF. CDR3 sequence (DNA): TGTGCCAGCAGCTTAGCTCTCTCTGGGGCCAACGTCCTGACTTTC.

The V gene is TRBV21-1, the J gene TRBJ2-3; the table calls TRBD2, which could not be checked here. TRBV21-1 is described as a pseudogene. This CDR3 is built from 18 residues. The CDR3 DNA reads TGTGCCAGCAGCAAAGAGGTACACGGAGGGAACGTCACAGATACGCAGTATTTT. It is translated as CASSKEVHGGNVTDTQYF.

The DNA for the CDR3 is TGTGCCGCTTCCAGGGGGCGAGGTGAAAAACTGTTTTTT. Translated: CAASRGRGEKLFF. The chain is built from TRBV30 and TRBJ1-4; 8 bases map to TRBD1. Germline V CDR1 and CDR2: GTSNPN, SVGIG (reference sequence). The V segment lost 8 bases and the J segment 7 bases; nucleotides outside the gene matches: 9. There are 13 residues in the CDR3.

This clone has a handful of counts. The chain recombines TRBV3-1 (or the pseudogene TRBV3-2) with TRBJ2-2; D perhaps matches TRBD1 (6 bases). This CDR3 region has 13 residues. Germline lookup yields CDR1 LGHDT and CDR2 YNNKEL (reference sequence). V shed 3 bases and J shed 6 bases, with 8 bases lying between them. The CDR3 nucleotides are TGTGCCAGCAGCCAGAGGGGGTCCGGGGAGCTGTTTTTT. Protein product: CASSQRGSGELFF.